This TCR beta chain was captured by sequencing in a study of radiotherapy plus CTLA-4 blockade in lung cancer. Looked up from germline, CDR1 is MDHEN and CDR2 is SYDVKM. This CDR3 contains 15 residues. V gave up 4 bases and J gave up 4 bases; unmatched junction bases: 6. The assay was immunoSEQ multiplex PCR, and TCRdb's table has in-frame clones only and misses some. The table includes 100,000 to 150,000 clones, roughly 80% detected once. The sample here was peripheral blood, taken from a patient treated with radiotherapy plus ipilimumab. The receptor comes from a human donor with non-small cell lung cancer who had a partial response to radiotherapy plus ipilimumab. This chain uses TRBV28 with TRBJ2-1, with 8 bases aligning to TRBD2. The CDR3 is CASSSQLAVYNEQFF. The CDR3 DNA is TGTGCCAGCAGTTCGCAACTAGCGGTATACAATGAGCAGTTCTTC.